The 4 T cell receptor beta chains below all came from one sample that was sequenced in a study of T cells in Graves' hyperthyroidism and ophthalmopathy. From RNA transcripts, TCR beta CDR3 regions were amplified. HTBI primers were the set used in a first-round RT-PCR of the TCR CDR3. TCRdb redid the calling of the multiplex PCR reads with MiXCR, one entry per CDR3 protein. The data contain about 400,000 distinct CDR3 sequences, under 15% of them seen just once; the ten biggest clones take up around a third. Sequencing input: blood. These receptors were obtained from a woman aged 25-40 years with Graves' hyperthyroidism.

This clonotype was seen at least ten times. The chain recombines TRBV27 with TRBJ2-7, with a weak D call TRBD2 (6 bases). V shed 1 base and J shed 3 bases, with 10 bases lying between them. The CDR3 totals 14 residues. Germline CDR1 and CDR2: MNHEY and SMNVEV (reference sequence). In DNA, the CDR3 is TGTGCCAGCAGTTTATGGATGGGGGGCTACGAGCAGTACTTC. Translating gives CASSLWMGGYEQYF.

For the CDR3, the DNA is TGTGCCAGCAGTTACTCGGGATTAGGTGGCTACGAGCAGTACTTC. This gives the protein CASSYSGLGGYEQYF. This chain uses TRBV6-2 or TRBV6-3 with TRBJ2-7, with D unresolved. This CDR3 has 15 amino acids. Germline V CDR1 and CDR2: MNHEY, SVGEGT. Trimming took 0 bases from V and 3 from J, leaving 12 bases between them.

This clonotype was counted ten times or more. The J gene is TRBJ2-7, the V gene TRBV11-2, with 14 bases matching TRBD2. The CDR3 has 14 residues. Germline V gene data show CDR1 as SGHAT and CDR2 as FQNNGV. Trimming removed 5 bases from V and 10 bases from J; junction bases left unmatched: 7. CDR3 nucleotide sequence: TGTGCCAGCAGCACGGGACTAGCGGGAGTGGAACAGTACTTC. It is translated as CASSTGLAGVEQYF.

Many counts were recorded for this clonotype. J is TRBJ1-1 and V is TRBV3-1; D gene uncertain. The germline CDR1 and CDR2 sequences are LGHDT and YNNKEL (reference sequence). The germline V and J ends were trimmed by 1 base and 2 bases, with 8 bases remaining between them. The CDR3 is 14 amino acids. In DNA form, the CDR3 reads TGTGCCAGCAGCCAAGCGGCTCTAAACACTGAAGCTTTCTTT. Translation: CASSQAALNTEAFF.